This T cell receptor (beta chain) was documented in a study of long-term antiretroviral therapy in people with HIV. Study results and caveats: Clonal populations expanded prior to ART predominated within the repertoire at all time points. Unavailable data included ART adherence, viral resistance and therapy changes (switches in treatment). Subsequent to ART, diversity was augmented yet persisted below that of transplant donor controls.

To note about this clone: The antigen remains undetermined.

The V gene lost 5 bases and the J gene lost 2 bases, with 9 bases spanning the gap. The CDR3 sequence is 13 residues long. The germline V gene has CDR1 MNHEY and CDR2 SVGAGI. Investigators performed immunoSEQ version v3.0 at survey level. Target depth was 40,000-50,000 T-cell genomes per sample. Only in-frame clones appear in the TCRdb table, and some are missing; sequencing was by immunoSEQ multiplex PCR. The top ten clones hold approximately 2.5% of a sample with more than 35,000 clones, over 90% of them seen once. This TCR was sampled from a woman aged 50 to 65 with HIV. V and J are TRBV6-5 and TRBJ1-2; D not resolved. Sequenced material: unsorted PBMCs, taken 3.7 years after starting antiretroviral therapy. The CDR3 region has the DNA TGTGCCAGCAGTCAAGGACTAAACTATGGCTACACCTTC. It specifies CASSQGLNYGYTF.